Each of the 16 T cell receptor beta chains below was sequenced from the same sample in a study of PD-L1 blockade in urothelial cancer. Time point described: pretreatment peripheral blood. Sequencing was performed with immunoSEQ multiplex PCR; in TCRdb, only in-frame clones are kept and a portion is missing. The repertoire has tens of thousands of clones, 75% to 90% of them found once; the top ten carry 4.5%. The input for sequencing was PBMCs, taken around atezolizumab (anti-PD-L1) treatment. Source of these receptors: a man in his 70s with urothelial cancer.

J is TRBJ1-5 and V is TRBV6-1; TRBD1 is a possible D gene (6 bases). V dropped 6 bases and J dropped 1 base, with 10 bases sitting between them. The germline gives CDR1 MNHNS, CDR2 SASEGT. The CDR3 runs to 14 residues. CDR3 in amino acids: CASRIQGSNQPQHF. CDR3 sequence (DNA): TGTGCCAGCAGGATACAGGGAAGCAATCAGCCCCAGCATTTT.

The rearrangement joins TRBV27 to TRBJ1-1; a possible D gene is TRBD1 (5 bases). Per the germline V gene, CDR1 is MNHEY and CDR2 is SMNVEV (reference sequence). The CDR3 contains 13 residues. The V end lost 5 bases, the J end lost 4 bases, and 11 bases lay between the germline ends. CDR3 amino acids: CASSLATATEAFF. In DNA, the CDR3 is TGTGCCAGCAGTCTCGCGACAGCCACTGAAGCTTTCTTT.

The DNA of the CDR3 is TGTGCCAGCAGCTTAGTACGCGGGACGGAGACCCAGTACTTC. Amino acids: CASSLVRGTETQYF. This chain uses TRBV7-2 with TRBJ2-5; a weak D match, TRBD2 (6 bases). Trimming stripped 1 base from V and 5 bases from J, with 11 bases between. Per germline, CDR1 SGHTA and CDR2 FQGNSA. CDR3 length equals 14 residues.

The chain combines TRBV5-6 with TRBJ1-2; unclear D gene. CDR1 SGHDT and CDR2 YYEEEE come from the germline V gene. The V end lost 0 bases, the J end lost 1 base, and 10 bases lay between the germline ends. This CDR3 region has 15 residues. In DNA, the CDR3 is TGTGCCAGCAGCTTGGGGGCCGTTGATAACTATGGCTACACCTTC. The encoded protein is CASSLGAVDNYGYTF.

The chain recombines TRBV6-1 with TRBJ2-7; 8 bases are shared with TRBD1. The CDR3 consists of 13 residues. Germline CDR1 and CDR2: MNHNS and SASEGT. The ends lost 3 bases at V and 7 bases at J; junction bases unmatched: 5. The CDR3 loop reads CASSDGRGLEQYF. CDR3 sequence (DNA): TGTGCCAGCAGTGATGGCAGGGGGCTGGAGCAGTACTTC.

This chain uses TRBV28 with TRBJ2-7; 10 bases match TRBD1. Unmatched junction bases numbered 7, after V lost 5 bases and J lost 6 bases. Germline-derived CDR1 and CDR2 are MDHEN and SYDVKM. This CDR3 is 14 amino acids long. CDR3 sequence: CASSPPGQGSEQYF. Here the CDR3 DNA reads TGTGCCAGCAGTCCCCCGGGACAGGGGTCCGAGCAGTACTTC.

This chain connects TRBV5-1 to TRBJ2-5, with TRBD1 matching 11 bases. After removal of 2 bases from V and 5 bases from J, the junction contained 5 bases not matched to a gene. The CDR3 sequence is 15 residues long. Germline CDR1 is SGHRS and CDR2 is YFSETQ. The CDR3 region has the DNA TGCGCCAGCAGCTTAAGGACAGGGGGCTCTGAGACCCAGTACTTC. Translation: CASSLRTGGSETQYF.

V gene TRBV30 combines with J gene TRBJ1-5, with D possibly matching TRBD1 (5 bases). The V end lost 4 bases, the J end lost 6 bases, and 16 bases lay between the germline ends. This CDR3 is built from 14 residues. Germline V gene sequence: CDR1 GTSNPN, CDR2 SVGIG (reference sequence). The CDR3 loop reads CAWTWGGKAQPQHF. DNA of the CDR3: TGTGCCTGGACATGGGGGGGTAAGGCTCAGCCCCAGCATTTT.

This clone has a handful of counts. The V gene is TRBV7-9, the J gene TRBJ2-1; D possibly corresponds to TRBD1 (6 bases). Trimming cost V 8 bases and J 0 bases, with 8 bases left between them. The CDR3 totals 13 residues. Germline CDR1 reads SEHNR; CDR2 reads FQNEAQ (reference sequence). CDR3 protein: CASRDNSYNEQFF. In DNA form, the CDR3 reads TGTGCCAGCCGGGACAACTCCTACAATGAGCAGTTCTTC.

The CDR3: CASSLAGGSSYNEQFF. Written as DNA, the CDR3 is TGCGCCAGCAGCTTGGCGGGCGGGAGCTCCTACAATGAGCAGTTCTTC. The chain is built from TRBV5-1 and TRBJ2-1; TRBD2 matches at 7 bases. Germline V gives CDR1 SGHRS, CDR2 YFSETQ. The CDR3 sequence is 16 residues long. V was pared by 0 bases and J by 0 bases, with 3 bases of the junction left unmatched. Filled out from reference TRBV5-1 and TRBJ2-1, the complete variable domain reads KAGVTQTPRYLIKTRGQQVTLSCSPISGHRSVSWYQQTPGQGLQFLFEYFSETQRNKGNFPGRFSGRQFSNSRSEMNVSTLELGDSALYLCASSLAGGSSYNEQFFGPGTRLTVL.

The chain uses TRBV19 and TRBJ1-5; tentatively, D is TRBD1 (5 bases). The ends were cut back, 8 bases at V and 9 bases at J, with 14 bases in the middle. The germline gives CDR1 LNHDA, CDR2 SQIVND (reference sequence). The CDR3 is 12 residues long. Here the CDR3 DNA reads TGTGCCAGTTGGTCAGGGAGGGCGCCCCAGCATTTT. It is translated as CASWSGRAPQHF.

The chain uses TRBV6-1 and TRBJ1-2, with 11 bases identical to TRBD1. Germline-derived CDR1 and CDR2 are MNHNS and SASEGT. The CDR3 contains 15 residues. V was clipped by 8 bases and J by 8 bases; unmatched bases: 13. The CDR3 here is CASSPGIWTGGGYTF. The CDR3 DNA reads TGTGCCAGCTCTCCCGGGATCTGGACAGGGGGCGGCTACACCTTC.

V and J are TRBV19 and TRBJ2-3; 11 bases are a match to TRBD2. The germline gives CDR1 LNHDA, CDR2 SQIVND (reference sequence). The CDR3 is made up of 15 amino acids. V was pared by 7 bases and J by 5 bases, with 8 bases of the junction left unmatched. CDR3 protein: CASTHSGRAEDTQYF. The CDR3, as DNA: TGTGCCAGTACCCATAGCGGGAGGGCCGAAGATACGCAGTATTTT.

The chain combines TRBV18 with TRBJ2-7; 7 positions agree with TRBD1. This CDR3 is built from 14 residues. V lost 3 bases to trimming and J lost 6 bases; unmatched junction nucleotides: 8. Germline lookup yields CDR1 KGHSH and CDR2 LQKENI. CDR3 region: CASSPPTGLSEQYF. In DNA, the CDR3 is TGTGCCAGCTCACCCCCGACAGGGCTCAGCGAGCAGTACTTC. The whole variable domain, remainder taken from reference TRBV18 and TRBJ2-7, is NAGVMQNPRHLVRRRGQEARLRCSPMKGHSHVYWYRQLPEEGLKFMVYLQKENIIDESGMPKERFSAEFPKEGPSILRIQQVVRGDSAAYFCASSPPTGLSEQYFGPGTRLTVT.

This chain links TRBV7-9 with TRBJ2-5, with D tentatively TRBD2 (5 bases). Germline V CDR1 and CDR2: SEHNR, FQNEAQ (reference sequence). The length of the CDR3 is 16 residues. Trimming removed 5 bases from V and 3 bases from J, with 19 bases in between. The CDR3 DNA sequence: TGTGCCAGCAGCGCCGCTGCCCGGGGAATTGAAGAGACCCAGTACTTC. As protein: CASSAAARGIEETQYF.

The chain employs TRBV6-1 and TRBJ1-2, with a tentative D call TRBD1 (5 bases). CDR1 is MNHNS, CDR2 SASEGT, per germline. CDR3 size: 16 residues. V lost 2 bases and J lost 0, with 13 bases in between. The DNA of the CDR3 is TGTGCCAGCAGTGAATTTGGAGGGACGGCTAACTATGGCTACACCTTC. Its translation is CASSEFGGTANYGYTF.